This T cell receptor beta chain was identified during a study of T cells in Graves' hyperthyroidism and ophthalmopathy. The wider study: Peripheral blood samples were taken at initial diagnosis, prior to any treatment. Study-level points and caveats: By a 13 V-J model, ophthalmopathy was set apart from stable hyperthyroidism. Blood also contained most expanded thyroid clonotypes above 0.001.

Researchers took RNA transcripts and amplified the TCR beta CDR3 regions from them. The HTBI primer set drove a first-round RT-PCR of the TCR CDR3. TCRdb reprocessed the multiplex PCR reads via MiXCR and lists one record per CDR3 protein. In the table there are under 700,000 distinct CDR3 sequences, over 15% of which are singletons. This clonotype was recorded many times. Its antigen is not identified. Germline V CDR1 and CDR2: SGHAT, FQNNGV. The CDR3 sequence is 14 residues long. The V gene end was trimmed by 6 bases and the J gene end by 5 bases; junction bases not matched to a gene: 10. Recently diagnosed hyperthyroidism of less than 2 months' duration affected patients aged 18 to 65.

The gene calls are TRBV11-2 and TRBJ2-7; the match to TRBD2 covers 7 bases. The sequencing sample was made of blood. The source is a woman under 30 with Graves' hyperthyroidism. CDR3 protein: CASSLGLVSHEQYF. DNA for the CDR3: TGTGCCAGCAGTCTAGGACTAGTTTCCCACGAGCAGTACTTC.